This passage covers 27 T cell receptor beta chains from one sample sequenced in a study of molecular identifiers for immune sequencing clone quantification. In TCRdb, the PCR reads were re-called with MiXCR into one record per CDR3 protein. The table has about 320,000 distinct CDR3 sequences, roughly 23% seen once. The sample taken for sequencing was naive CD8+ T cells from blood, with Jurkat cell RNA spiked in. The subset: FACS-sorted CD8+CD4-CCR7+CD45RA+ naive T cells. These receptors originate from a human donor in good health. Some libraries in this study had Jurkat cell RNA spiked in.

This clonotype was detected ten times or more. The CDR3 bases are TGTGCCAGCAGTCCCGACAGGTCCGTCTACTCTGGGGCCAACGTCCTGACTTTC. It yields the protein CASSPDRSVYSGANVLTF. This chain links TRBV6-5 with TRBJ2-6, with D possibly TRBD1 on 6 matching bases. This CDR3 has 18 amino acids. Germline CDR1 MNHEY, CDR2 SVGAGI. V gave up 5 bases and J gave up 0 bases, with 17 bases separating them.

On this clonotype itself: A much larger clone differs from this one at a single base, so this may be a read error. V is TRBV4-1 and J is TRBJ2-7; TRBD2 matches 8 bases. The CDR3 loop spans 12 amino acids. Germline V CDR1 and CDR2: MGHRA, YSYEKL. The CDR3 coding sequence is TGCGCCTGCAGCCAAGTGTCCAGGGGACTAGTCTTC. It codes for CACSQVSRGLVF.

At least ten counts were recorded for this clonotype. CDR3: CASSRAGSNEKLFF. The DNA of the CDR3 is TGTGCCAGCAGTCGGGCAGGGAGTAATGAAAAACTGTTTTTT. The J gene is TRBJ1-4, the V gene TRBV7-9; D possibly corresponds to TRBD1 (5 bases). The CDR3 has 14 residues. CDR1 is SEHNR, CDR2 FQNEAQ, per germline (reference sequence). Between the trimmed V and J ends, which lost 6 bases and 4 bases, there was a span of 12 bases.

This clonotype showed up just a few times. The V gene is TRBV20-1, the J gene TRBJ2-2, with TRBD1 identical over 9 bases. With 2 bases clipped from V and 4 bases from J, the junction kept 11 bases outside the gene matches. This CDR3 spans 17 amino acids. The germline V gene encodes CDR1 DFQATT and CDR2 SNEGSKA (reference sequence). The CDR3 bases are TGCAGTGCTAGAATTCCGGGAGACAGGGGGTTCACCGGGGAGCTGTTTTTT. As protein: CSARIPGDRGFTGELFF.

This clonotype was counted many times. The rearrangement links TRBV12-3 or TRBV12-4 to TRBJ1-2; D uncertain. The CDR3 sequence is 12 residues long. V gave up 4 bases and J gave up 4 bases, with 7 bases separating them. CDR3 protein: CASSSGIYGYTF. DNA for the CDR3: TGTGCCAGCAGTTCAGGAATCTATGGCTACACCTTC.

At least ten counts were recorded for this clonotype. The rearrangement joins TRBV7-9 to TRBJ1-2, with D unresolved. Germline CDR1 SEHNR, CDR2 FQNEAQ (reference sequence). The CDR3 extends over 12 amino acids. Trimming left V 1 base short and J 7 bases short, with 7 bases between. In nucleotides, the CDR3 is TGTGCCAGCAGCTTAGATGCACTTGGCTACACCTTC. Translating it yields CASSLDALGYTF.

The chain joins TRBV6-2 or TRBV6-3 to TRBJ2-7, with D unclear. The length of the CDR3 is 13 residues. The V end was cut by 4 bases, the J end by 7 bases, with 14 bases between. Germline V CDR1 and CDR2: MNHEY, SVGEGT. The DNA of the CDR3 is TGTGCCAGCAGTTCCAGGACGGCTTGGGAGCAGTACTTC. This sequence encodes CASSSRTAWEQYF.

This clonotype has at least ten counts. V gene TRBV12-3 or TRBV12-4 combines with J gene TRBJ1-2; no clear D. The CDR3 extends over 12 amino acids. Trimming pared 4 bases from V and 4 bases from J, leaving 7 bases between. The CDR3 sequence: CASSSSPYGYTF. The DNA for the CDR3 is TGTGCCAGCAGTTCAAGTCCCTATGGCTACACCTTC.

This sequence joins TRBV7-9 and TRBJ2-3; D is possibly TRBD2 (7 bases). Trimming took off 5 bases at V and 3 bases at J, with 18 bases between the two ends. The CDR3 is made up of 16 amino acids. Germline V CDR1 and CDR2: SEHNR, FQNEAQ (reference sequence). CDR3 sequence reads: CASSPTEGGTTDTQYF. In nucleotides, the CDR3 is TGTGCCAGCAGCCCAACGGAGGGGGGGACGACAGATACGCAGTATTTT.

This clonotype was counted a few times. The chain recombines TRBV25-1 with TRBJ2-1; no reliable D call. The CDR3 spans 14 residues. Per the germline V gene, CDR1 is MGHDK and CDR2 is SYGVNS. Trimming shortened V by 10 bases and J by 4 bases, and 17 bases separated the two germline ends. DNA for the CDR3: TGTGCCACTGCTAGAGTGGGGATTTACAATGAGCAGTTCTTC. The encoded protein is CATARVGIYNEQFF.

This clonotype was observed at least ten times. This chain connects TRBV2 to TRBJ2-5; possibly TRBD1 for D (6 bases). Per the germline V gene, CDR1 is SNHLY and CDR2 is FYNNEI. Trimming removed 2 bases at V and 5 bases at J, with 15 bases between. The CDR3 runs 15 residues. As DNA, the CDR3 is TGTGCCAGCAGTGAATTGGTGGGGGCGTCTGAGACCCAGTACTTC. As protein: CASSELVGASETQYF.

This clonotype was counted many times. The DNA of the CDR3 is TGCAGTGCTAGAGACCTTTTCACCTACGAGCAGTACTTC. As protein: CSARDLFTYEQYF. This rearrangement joins TRBV20-1 to TRBJ2-7, with no clear D. The CDR3 covers 13 residues. The germline V gene encodes CDR1 DFQATT and CDR2 SNEGSKA (reference sequence). V lost 0 bases, J lost 2 bases, and 8 bases lay in between.

This chain joins TRBV4-1 and TRBJ2-5, with TRBD2 identical over 7 bases. The CDR3 loop spans 17 amino acids. V shed 3 bases and J 6 bases; nucleotides not matched to a gene: 16. The germline V gene encodes CDR1 MGHRA and CDR2 YSYEKL. CDR3 sequence: CASSHSETSGAGKTQYF. The CDR3 region has the DNA TGCGCCAGCAGCCACAGCGAGACGAGCGGGGCTGGAAAGACCCAGTACTTC.

This clonotype was counted a few times. A read error is possible here, since a much larger clone lies one base away. This chain joins TRBV20-1 and TRBJ2-7, with TRBD2 as a possible D gene (6 bases). The CDR3 loop spans 11 amino acids. CDR1 and CDR2 (germline): DFQATT, SNEGSKA (reference sequence). Trimming stripped 6 bases from V and 7 bases from J, with 13 bases between. CDR3 region: CSARLVNEQYF. The CDR3 DNA reads TGCAGTGCCAGACTAGTTAATGAGCAGTACTTC.

This clonotype has a count of ten or more. The rearrangement uses TRBV29-1 and TRBJ1-4; weak D call: TRBD1 (5 bases). This CDR3 comprises 15 residues. V lost 6 bases to trimming and J lost 3 bases, with 17 bases between them. Germline CDR1 is SQVTM and CDR2 is ANQGSEA. Here the CDR3 DNA reads TGCAGCGTCACCGGGACGGAGAGTTCTAATGAAAAACTGTTTTTT. Encoded protein: CSVTGTESSNEKLFF.

This clonotype was observed a single time. A read error may explain this, as a much larger clone is one base away. The CDR3 DNA reads TGTGCCGGCAGTTTGGCGTTAGCCAAAAACATTCAGTACTTC. This gives the protein CAGSLALAKNIQYF. The chain employs TRBV12-3 or TRBV12-4 and TRBJ2-4, with D hard to call. The CDR3 has 14 residues.

This clonotype was counted ten times or more. The gene calls are TRBV29-1 and TRBJ2-7; D gene uncertain. The CDR3 covers 13 residues. CDR1 is SQVTM and CDR2 is ANQGSEA in the germline V gene. Between the trimmed V and J ends, which lost 0 bases and 0 bases, there was a span of 6 bases. The CDR3 DNA reads TGCAGCGTTGAAGAAGGTAACTCCTACGAGCAGTACTTC. It specifies CSVEEGNSYEQYF.

This chain connects TRBV13 to TRBJ2-3; 10 positions match TRBD2. CDR3 length: 16 amino acids. CDR1 and CDR2 from the germline V gene are PRHDT and FYEKMQ (reference sequence). J lost 4 bases, V lost 1 base, and 5 bases had no gene match. CDR3 nucleotides: TGTGCCAGCAGCTTAGAACTAGCGGGGAACCCAGATACGCAGTATTTT. Amino acids: CASSLELAGNPDTQYF.

This clonotype has a count of ten or more. The gene calls are TRBV7-2 and TRBJ2-5; 14 bases match TRBD2. CDR3 length: 17 amino acids. Germline CDR1 reads SGHTA; CDR2 reads FQGNSA. Losses at the gene ends were 5 bases for V and 4 bases for J; bases not matched to a gene: 9. Here the CDR3 DNA reads TGTGCCAGCAGCGTCTTACCGGGACTAGCGGGAGTAGAGACCCAGTACTTC. Its translation is CASSVLPGLAGVETQYF.

About this clonotype itself: This sequence may be a read error, since a much larger clone differs from it by one base. The CDR3 nucleotides read TGCAGCGTTGCCGGGACCATCCCTGAGGAGCAGTACTTC. Amino acid sequence: CSVAGTIPEEQYF. The genes are TRBV29-1 and TRBJ2-7; D possibly matches TRBD1 or TRBD2 (5 bases each). CDR1 and CDR2 from the germline V gene are SQVTM and ANQGSEA. The ends were cut back, 4 bases at V and 7 bases at J, with 17 bases in the middle. This CDR3 has 13 amino acids.

This clonotype was counted ten times or more. The chain has TRBV6-2 or TRBV6-3 and TRBJ1-1; TRBD1 might be the D (6 bases). V gave up 5 bases and J gave up 5 bases, with 18 bases separating them. Germline V lookup: CDR1 MNHEY, CDR2 SVGEGT. This CDR3 spans 15 amino acids. The DNA of the CDR3 is TGTGCCAGCAGTGAGGTCGGGGGGCGAGGGACTGAAGCTTTCTTT. It codes for CASSEVGGRGTEAFF.

This clonotype was counted at least ten times. The chain has TRBV7-8 and TRBJ2-3; D could derive from TRBD1 or TRBD2 (6 bases each). CDR1 is SGHVS, CDR2 FQNEAQ, per germline. Trimming took 5 bases from V and 6 from J, leaving 15 bases between them. The CDR3 consists of 14 residues. CDR3: CASSAVGGHDTQYF. CDR3 nucleotide sequence: TGTGCCAGCAGCGCGGTTGGGGGGCATGATACGCAGTATTTT.

This clonotype has ten or more counts. The chain has TRBV30 and TRBJ2-3, with D perhaps matching TRBD2 (6 bases). V was trimmed by 0 bases and J by 6 bases, leaving 13 bases between them. This CDR3 spans 14 amino acids. CDR1 is GTSNPN, CDR2 SVGIG, per germline (reference sequence). Here the CDR3 DNA reads TGTGCCTGGAGTGTAGTGCGGGGACGGGATACGCAGTATTTT. It is translated as CAWSVVRGRDTQYF.

This clonotype was counted between two and nine times. V usage is TRBV12-3 or TRBV12-4 and J usage is TRBJ2-3; D remains unclear. The CDR3 has 12 amino acids. With 5 bases removed from V and 7 bases from J, the gap between germline ends came to 10 bases. The DNA for the CDR3 is TGTGCCAGCAGTATTACTACAAATACGCAGTATTTT. This translates into CASSITTNTQYF.

At least ten counts were recorded for this clonotype. The genes are TRBV4-1 and TRBJ2-7, with TRBD2 identical over 12 bases. The trim removed 2 bases at V and 10 bases at J, leaving 6 bases unmatched. This CDR3 is built from 14 residues. From germline, CDR1 is MGHRA and CDR2 YSYEKL. In DNA form, the CDR3 reads TGCGCCAGCAGCCAATCGGGACTAGCGGGCCCACAGTACTTC. This encodes CASSQSGLAGPQYF.

In this sample, this clonotype turned up many times. The J gene is TRBJ1-1, the V gene TRBV7-2, with 8 bases that match TRBD1. The junction had 7 bases not matched to a gene; V was cut back by 7 bases and J by 0 bases. Looked up from germline, CDR1 is SGHTA and CDR2 is FQGNSA. This CDR3 spans 15 amino acids. For the CDR3, the DNA is TGTGCCAGCACCCAAAGGGACAGGCTGAACACTGAAGCTTTCTTT. It encodes CASTQRDRLNTEAFF.

The J gene is TRBJ2-1, the V gene TRBV4-3, with D perhaps matching TRBD1 (5 bases). Germline-derived CDR1 and CDR2 are LGHNA and YSLEER. Trimming cost V 1 base and J 1 base, with 8 bases left between them. This CDR3 is built from 15 residues. CDR3 loop: CASSQVGPSYNEQFF. The CDR3 nucleotides read TGCGCCAGCAGCCAAGTGGGGCCTTCCTACAATGAGCAGTTCTTC.